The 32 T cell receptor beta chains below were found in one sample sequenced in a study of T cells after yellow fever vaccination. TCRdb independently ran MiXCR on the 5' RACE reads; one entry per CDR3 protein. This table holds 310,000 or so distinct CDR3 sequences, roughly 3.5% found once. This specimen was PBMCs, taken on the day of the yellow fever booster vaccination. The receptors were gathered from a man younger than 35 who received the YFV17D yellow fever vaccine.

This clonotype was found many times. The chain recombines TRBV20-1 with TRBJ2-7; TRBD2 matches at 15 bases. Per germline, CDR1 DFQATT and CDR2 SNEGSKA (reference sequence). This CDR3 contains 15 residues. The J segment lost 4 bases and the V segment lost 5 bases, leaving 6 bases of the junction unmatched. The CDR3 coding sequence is TGCAGTGCTCCGAGGACTAGCGGGGGGGGTTACGAGCAGTACTTC. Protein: CSAPRTSGGGYEQYF.

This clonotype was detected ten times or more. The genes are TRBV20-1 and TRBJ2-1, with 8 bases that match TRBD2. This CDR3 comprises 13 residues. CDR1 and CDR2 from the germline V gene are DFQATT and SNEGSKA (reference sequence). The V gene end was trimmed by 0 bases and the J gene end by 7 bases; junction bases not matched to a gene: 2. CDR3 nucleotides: TGCAGTGCTAGAGATGGACTAGCTAATGAGCAGTTCTTC. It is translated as CSARDGLANEQFF.

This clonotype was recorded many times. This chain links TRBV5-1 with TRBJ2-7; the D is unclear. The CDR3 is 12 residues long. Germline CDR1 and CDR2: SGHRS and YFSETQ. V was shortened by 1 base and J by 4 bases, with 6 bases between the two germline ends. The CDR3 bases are TGCGCCAGCAGCTTGTGGGCTTACGAGCAGTACTTC. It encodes CASSLWAYEQYF. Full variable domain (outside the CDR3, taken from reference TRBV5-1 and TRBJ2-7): KAGVTQTPRYLIKTRGQQVTLSCSPISGHRSVSWYQQTPGQGLQFLFEYFSETQRNKGNFPGRFSGRQFSNSRSEMNVSTLELGDSALYLCASSLWAYEQYFGPGTRLTVT.

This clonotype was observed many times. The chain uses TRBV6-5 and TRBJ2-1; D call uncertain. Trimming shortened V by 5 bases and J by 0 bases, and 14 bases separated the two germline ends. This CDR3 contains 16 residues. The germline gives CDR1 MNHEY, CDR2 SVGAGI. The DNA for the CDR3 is TGTGCCAGCAGTCAGAGAGCGTGGAGCTCCTACAATGAGCAGTTCTTC. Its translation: CASSQRAWSSYNEQFF.

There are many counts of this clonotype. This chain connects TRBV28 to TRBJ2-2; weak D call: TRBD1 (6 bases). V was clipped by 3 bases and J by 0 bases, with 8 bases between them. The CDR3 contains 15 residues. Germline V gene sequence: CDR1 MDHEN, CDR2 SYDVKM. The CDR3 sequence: CASSLWTANTGELFF. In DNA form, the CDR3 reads TGTGCCAGCAGTTTGTGGACAGCGAACACCGGGGAGCTGTTTTTT.

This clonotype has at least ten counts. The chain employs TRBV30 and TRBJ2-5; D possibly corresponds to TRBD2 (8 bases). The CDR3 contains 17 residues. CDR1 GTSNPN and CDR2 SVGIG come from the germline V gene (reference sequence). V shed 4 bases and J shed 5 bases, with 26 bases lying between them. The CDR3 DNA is TGTGCCTGGACTCCCCTCGGGAGGGGGCGAACGTCGGAGACCCAGTACTTC. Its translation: CAWTPLGRGRTSETQYF.

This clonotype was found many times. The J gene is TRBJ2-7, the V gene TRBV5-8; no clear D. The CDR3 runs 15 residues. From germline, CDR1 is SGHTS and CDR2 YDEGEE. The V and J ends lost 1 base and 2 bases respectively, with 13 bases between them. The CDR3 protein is CASSLLAETTYEQYV. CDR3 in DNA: TGTGCCAGCAGCTTGTTGGCCGAGACAACCTACGAGCAGTACGTC.

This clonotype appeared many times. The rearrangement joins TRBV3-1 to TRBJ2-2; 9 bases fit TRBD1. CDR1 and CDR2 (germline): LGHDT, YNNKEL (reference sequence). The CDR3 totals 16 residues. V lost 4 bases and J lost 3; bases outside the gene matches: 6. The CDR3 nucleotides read TGTGCCAGCAGCCCCAGAGGACAGGGGTACACCGGGGAGCTGTTTTTT. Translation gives CASSPRGQGYTGELFF.

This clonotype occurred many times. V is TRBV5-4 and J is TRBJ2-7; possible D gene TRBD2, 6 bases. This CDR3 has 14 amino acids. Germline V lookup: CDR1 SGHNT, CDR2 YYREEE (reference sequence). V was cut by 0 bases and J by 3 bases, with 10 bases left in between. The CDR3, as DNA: TGTGCCAGCAGCTTGGCCGGGGGAGACTACGAGCAGTACTTC. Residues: CASSLAGGDYEQYF.

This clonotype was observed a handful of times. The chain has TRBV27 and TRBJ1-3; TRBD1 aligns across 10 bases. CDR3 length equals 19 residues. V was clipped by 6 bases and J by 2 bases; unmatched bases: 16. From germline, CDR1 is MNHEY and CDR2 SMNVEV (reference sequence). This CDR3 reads CASRRQGAINEGPGNTIYF. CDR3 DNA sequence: TGTGCCAGCAGGAGACAGGGGGCGATAAACGAAGGGCCTGGAAACACCATATATTTT.

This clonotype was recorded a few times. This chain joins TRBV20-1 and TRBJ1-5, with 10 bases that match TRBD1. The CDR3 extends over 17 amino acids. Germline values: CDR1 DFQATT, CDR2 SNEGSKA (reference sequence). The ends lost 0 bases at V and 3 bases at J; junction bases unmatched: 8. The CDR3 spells CSARDGGDRGHNQPQHF. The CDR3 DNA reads TGCAGTGCTAGAGATGGGGGGGACAGGGGCCACAATCAGCCCCAGCATTTT.

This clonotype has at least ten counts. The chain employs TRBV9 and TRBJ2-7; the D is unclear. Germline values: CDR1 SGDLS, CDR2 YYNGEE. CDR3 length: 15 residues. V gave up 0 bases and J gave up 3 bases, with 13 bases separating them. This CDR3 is CASSVEATPYYEQYF. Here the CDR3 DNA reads TGTGCCAGCAGCGTAGAGGCTACCCCCTACTACGAGCAGTACTTC.

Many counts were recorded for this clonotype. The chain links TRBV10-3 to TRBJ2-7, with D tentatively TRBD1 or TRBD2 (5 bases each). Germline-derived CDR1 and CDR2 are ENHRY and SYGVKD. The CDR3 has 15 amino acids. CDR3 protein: CVKLGARGCSYEQYF. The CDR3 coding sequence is TGTGTTAAACTTGGGGCCCGGGGCTGCTCCTACGAGCAGTACTTC.

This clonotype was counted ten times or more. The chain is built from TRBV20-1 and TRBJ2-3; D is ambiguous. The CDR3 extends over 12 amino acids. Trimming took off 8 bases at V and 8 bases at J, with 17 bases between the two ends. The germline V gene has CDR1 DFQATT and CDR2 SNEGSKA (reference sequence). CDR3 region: CSTPDRTLTQYF. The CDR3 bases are TGCAGTACCCCCGATCGCACCCTTACGCAGTATTTT.

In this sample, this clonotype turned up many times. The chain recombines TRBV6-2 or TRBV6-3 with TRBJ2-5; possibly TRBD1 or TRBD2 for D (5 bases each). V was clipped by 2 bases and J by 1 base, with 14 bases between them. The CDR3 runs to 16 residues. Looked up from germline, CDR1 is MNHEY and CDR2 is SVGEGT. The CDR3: CASSYPGRPSQETQYF. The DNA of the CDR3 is TGTGCCAGCAGTTACCCGGGACGACCCAGCCAAGAGACCCAGTACTTC.

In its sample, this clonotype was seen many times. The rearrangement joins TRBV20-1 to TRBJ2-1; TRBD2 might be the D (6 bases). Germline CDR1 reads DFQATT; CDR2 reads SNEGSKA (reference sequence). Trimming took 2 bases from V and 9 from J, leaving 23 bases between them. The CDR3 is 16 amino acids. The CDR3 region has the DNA TGCAGTGCTAGACCGTCCGGCGGAACTAGCCCTCCTGAGCAGTTCTTC. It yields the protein CSARPSGGTSPPEQFF.

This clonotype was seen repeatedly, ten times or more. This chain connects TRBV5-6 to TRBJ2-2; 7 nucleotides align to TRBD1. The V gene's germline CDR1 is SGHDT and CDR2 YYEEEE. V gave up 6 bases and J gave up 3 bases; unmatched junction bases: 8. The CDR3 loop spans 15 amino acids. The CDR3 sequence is CASTERGQDTGELFF. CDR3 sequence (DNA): TGTGCCAGCACCGAGAGGGGGCAGGACACCGGGGAGCTGTTTTTT.

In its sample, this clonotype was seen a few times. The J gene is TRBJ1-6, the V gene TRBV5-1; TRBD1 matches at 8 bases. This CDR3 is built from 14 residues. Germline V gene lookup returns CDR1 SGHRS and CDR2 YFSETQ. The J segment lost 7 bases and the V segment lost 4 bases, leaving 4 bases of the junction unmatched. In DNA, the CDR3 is TGCGCCAGCAGCGGACAGGGTCCAAATTCACCCCTCCACTTT. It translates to CASSGQGPNSPLHF.

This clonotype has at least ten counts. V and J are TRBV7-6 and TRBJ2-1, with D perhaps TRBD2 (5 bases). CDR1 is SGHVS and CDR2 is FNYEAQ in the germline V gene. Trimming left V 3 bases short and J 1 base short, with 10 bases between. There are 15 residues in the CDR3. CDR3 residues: CASSFEGKSYNEQFF. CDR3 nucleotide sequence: TGTGCCAGCAGCTTCGAGGGAAAATCCTACAATGAGCAGTTCTTC.

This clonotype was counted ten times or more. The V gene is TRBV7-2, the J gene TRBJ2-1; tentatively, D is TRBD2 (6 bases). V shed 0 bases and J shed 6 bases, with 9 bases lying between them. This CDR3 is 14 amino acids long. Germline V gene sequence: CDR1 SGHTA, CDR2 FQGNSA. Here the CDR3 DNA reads TGTGCCAGCAGCTTAGCGCGGGGCCCCAATGAGCAGTTCTTC. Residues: CASSLARGPNEQFF.

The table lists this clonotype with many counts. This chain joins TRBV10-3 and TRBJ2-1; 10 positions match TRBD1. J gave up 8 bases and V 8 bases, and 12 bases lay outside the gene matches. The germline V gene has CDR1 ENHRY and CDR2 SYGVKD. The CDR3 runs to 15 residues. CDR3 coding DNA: TGTGCCATCTTAGTGGGGAAGACAGGGGGCGATGAGCAGTTCTTC. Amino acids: CAILVGKTGGDEQFF.

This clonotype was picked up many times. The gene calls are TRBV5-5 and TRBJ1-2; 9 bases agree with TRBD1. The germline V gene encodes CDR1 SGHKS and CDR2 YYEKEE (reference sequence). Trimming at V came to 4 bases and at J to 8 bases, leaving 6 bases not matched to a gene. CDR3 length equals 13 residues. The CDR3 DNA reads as TGTGCCAGCAGCACAACAGGGGGCGGAGGCTACACCTTC. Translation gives CASSTTGGGGYTF.

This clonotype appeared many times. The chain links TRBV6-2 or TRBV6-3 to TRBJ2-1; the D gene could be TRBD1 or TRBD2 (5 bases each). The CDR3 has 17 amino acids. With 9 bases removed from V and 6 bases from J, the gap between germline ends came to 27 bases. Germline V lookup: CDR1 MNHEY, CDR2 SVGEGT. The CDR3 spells CASHMTPGTNAGNEQFF. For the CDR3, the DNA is TGTGCCAGTCATATGACCCCCGGGACCAATGCGGGCAATGAGCAGTTCTTC.

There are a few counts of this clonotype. CDR3 region: CASSLERAWKTQYF. The CDR3, as DNA: TGTGCCAGCAGCTTGGAGAGGGCGTGGAAAACCCAGTACTTC. The chain combines TRBV5-4 with TRBJ2-5; TRBD2 is a possible D gene (5 bases). From germline, CDR1 is SGHNT and CDR2 YYREEE (reference sequence). V lost 0 bases, J lost 8 bases, and 14 bases lay in between. The CDR3 runs 14 residues.

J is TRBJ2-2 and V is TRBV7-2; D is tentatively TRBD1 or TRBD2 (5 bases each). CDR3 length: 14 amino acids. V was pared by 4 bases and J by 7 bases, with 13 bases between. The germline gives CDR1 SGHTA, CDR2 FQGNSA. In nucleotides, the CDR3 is TGTGCCAGCAGCTGGGACCTATTGGGCGGGGAGCTGTTTTTT. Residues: CASSWDLLGGELFF.

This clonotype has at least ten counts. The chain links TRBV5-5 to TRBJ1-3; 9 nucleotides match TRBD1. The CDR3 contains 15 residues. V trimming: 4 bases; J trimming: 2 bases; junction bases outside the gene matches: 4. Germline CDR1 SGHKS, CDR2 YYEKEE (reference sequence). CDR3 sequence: CASSDRTGAGNTIYF. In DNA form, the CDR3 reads TGTGCCAGCAGCGACCGGACAGGGGCTGGAAACACCATATATTTT.

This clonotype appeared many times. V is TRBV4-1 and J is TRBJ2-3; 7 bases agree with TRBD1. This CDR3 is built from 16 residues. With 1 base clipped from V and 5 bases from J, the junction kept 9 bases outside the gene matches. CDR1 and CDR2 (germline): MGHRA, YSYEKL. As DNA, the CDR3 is TGCGCCAGCAGCCAAGTCGCCCAGGGGGACGGAGATACGCAGTATTTT. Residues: CASSQVAQGDGDTQYF.

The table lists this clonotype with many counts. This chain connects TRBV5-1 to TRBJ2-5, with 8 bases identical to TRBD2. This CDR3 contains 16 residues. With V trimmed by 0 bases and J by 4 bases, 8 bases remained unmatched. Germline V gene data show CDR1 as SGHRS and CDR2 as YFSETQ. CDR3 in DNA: TGCGCCAGCAGCTTGGGGACTAGCAAAGGCGGAGAGACCCAGTACTTC. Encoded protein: CASSLGTSKGGETQYF. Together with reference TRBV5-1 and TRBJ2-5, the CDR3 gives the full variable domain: KAGVTQTPRYLIKTRGQQVTLSCSPISGHRSVSWYQQTPGQGLQFLFEYFSETQRNKGNFPGRFSGRQFSNSRSEMNVSTLELGDSALYLCASSLGTSKGGETQYFGPGTRLLVL.

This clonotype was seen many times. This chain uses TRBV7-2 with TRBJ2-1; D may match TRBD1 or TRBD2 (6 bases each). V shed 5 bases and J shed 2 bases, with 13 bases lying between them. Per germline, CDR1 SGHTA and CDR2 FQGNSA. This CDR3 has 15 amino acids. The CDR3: CASSIRGVPYNEQFF. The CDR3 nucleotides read TGTGCCAGCAGCATTAGGGGGGTCCCCTACAATGAGCAGTTCTTC.

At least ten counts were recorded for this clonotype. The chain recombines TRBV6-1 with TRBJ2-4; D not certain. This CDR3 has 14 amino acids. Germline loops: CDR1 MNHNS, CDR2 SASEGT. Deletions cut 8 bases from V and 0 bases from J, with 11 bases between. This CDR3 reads CASVRWGAKNIQYF. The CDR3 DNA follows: TGTGCCAGCGTTCGGTGGGGAGCCAAAAACATTCAGTACTTC.

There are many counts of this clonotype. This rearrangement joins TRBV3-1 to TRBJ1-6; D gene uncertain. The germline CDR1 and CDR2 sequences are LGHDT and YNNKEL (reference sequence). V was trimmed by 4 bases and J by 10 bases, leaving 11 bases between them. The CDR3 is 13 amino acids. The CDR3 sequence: CASSPTNQSPLHF. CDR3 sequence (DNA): TGTGCCAGCAGCCCAACCAATCAGTCACCCCTCCACTTT.

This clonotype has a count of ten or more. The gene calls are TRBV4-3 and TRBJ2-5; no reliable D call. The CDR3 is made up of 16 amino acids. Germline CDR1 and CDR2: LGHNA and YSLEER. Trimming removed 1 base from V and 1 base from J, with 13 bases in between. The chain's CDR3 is CASSQALHGFQETQYF. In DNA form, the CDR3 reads TGCGCCAGCAGCCAAGCTCTACACGGATTCCAAGAGACCCAGTACTTC.